What follows is one TCR beta chain and its context. Its antigen remains unidentified. This sample is drawn from a study of CXCR3-negative and CXCR3-positive naive CD8 T cells. Study findings and constraints: For CXCR3-positive naive cells, TRB CDR3s were more hydrophobic than those of CXCR3-negative naive cells. Each naive subset displayed comparably high diversity, whereas memory CD8+ cells displayed much lower diversity. Naive subsets did not differ in surface CD5, and TRB CDR3 properties served to infer TCR strength.

The authors prepared UMI-labeled TRB cDNA libraries by 5' RACE. TCRdb derives one entry per CDR3 protein from the 5' RACE reads, leaving out DNA. This sample's table reports roughly 100,000 distinct CDR3 sequences. At a few hundred thousand cells each, triplicate sorts were carried out for each CD8+ T cell subset. The naive CD8+ gate required CD45RO-CCR7+CD27+CD95- phenotype. Germline V gene sequence: CDR1 SQVTM, CDR2 ANQGSEA. The CDR3 is 16 residues long. The specimen sequenced was naive CXCR3+ CD8+ T cells from blood. Indicated subset: CD45RO-CCR7+CD27+CD95- naive CD8+ T cells expressing CXCR3 (TNR3+). The gene calls are TRBV29-1 and TRBJ2-2; the D call from TCRdb, TRBD2, cannot be confirmed without DNA. The clonotype was recovered from a human donor in good health. Some clones in this sample may be carry-over from other donors' samples. Here the CDR3 reads CSVAPGLAGGIGELFF.